The 14 T cell receptor beta chains below all came from one sample that was sequenced in a study of response to subunit inactivated influenza vaccine. Each CDR3 protein gets one entry after TCRdb re-called the RT-PCR reads with MiXCR. The sample has around 600,000 distinct CDR3 sequences, approximately 10% seen once. The sample also formed part of further work on T cells expressing NK-cell markers. That paper states: TCR beta cDNA was made by 5'RACE template switching with UMIs.

The sample in question was PBMCs from blood, obtained on the day of vaccination. The receptor source for this set is a man in his fifties or sixties who received an inactivated influenza vaccine.

This clonotype was recorded at least ten times. The chain joins TRBV7-6 to TRBJ2-7; 8 bases are shared with TRBD2. Germline CDR1 is SGHVS and CDR2 is FNYEAQ. CDR3 length: 18 residues. Trimming took 1 base from V and 1 from J; bases not matched to a gene: 12. CDR3 residues: CASSLGRGDVSPSYEQYF. In nucleotides, the CDR3 is TGTGCCAGCAGCTTAGGGCGGGGGGACGTATCGCCTTCCTACGAGCAGTACTTC.

This clonotype was detected only a few times. This chain links TRBV28 with TRBJ1-5; D gene uncertain. This CDR3 is built from 14 residues. Per germline, CDR1 MDHEN and CDR2 SYDVKM. Trimming removed 5 bases from V and 9 bases from J, with 17 bases in between. The CDR3 DNA reads TGTGCCAGCAGTACCTCGACTATGATAGGGCCCCAGCATTTT. It codes for CASSTSTMIGPQHF.

The chain has TRBV6-2 or TRBV6-3 and TRBJ1-5; D not certain. The V gene's germline CDR1 is MNHEY and CDR2 SVGEGT. This CDR3 comprises 18 residues. V was clipped by 2 bases and J by 0 bases, with 17 bases between them. CDR3 loop: CASSYVVPADNSNQPQHF. CDR3 nucleotides: TGTGCCAGCAGTTACGTTGTTCCGGCAGACAATAGCAATCAGCCCCAGCATTTT.

The sample holds a few counts of this clonotype. V is TRBV7-2 and J is TRBJ2-2, with 11 nucleotides matching TRBD2. CDR3 size: 13 residues. Germline lookup yields CDR1 SGHTA and CDR2 FQGNSA. The CDR3 coding sequence is TGTGCACTAGCGGGAGCGTACACCGGGGAGCTGTTTTTT. Translating it yields CALAGAYTGELFF.

This clonotype was seen a single time. An end of the junction differs from the germline gene, which may be a read error. This chain links TRBV5-1 with TRBJ2-1, with D hard to call. The CDR3 is made up of 13 amino acids. Germline values: CDR1 SGHRS, CDR2 YFSETQ. DNA for the CDR3: TGCCCCAGCAGCTTGGGCCACGCCGATGAGCAGTTCTTC. It is translated as CPSSLGHADEQFF.

This clonotype was seen at least ten times. CDR3 residues: CSARDVGQDYNEQFF. For the CDR3, the DNA is TGCAGTGCTAGAGATGTCGGACAGGATTACAATGAGCAGTTCTTC. This chain uses TRBV20-1 with TRBJ2-1, with TRBD1 identical over 7 bases. The germline V gene has CDR1 DFQATT and CDR2 SNEGSKA (reference sequence). This CDR3 region has 15 residues. V lost 0 bases to trimming and J lost 4 bases; unmatched junction nucleotides: 6.

The chain has TRBV12-3 or TRBV12-4 and TRBJ1-5; TRBD1 matches 8 bases. Trimming cost V 8 bases and J 6 bases; bases outside gene matches: 9. This CDR3 is built from 14 residues. The CDR3 coding sequence is TGTGCCAGCGCGAACAGGGGGTCTAGTCAGCCCCAGCATTTT. Protein sequence: CASANRGSSQPQHF.

This clonotype has just a few counts. V is TRBV23-1 and J is TRBJ2-7, with 8 nucleotides matching TRBD1. TRBV23-1 is given ORF status, its function remaining uncertain. CDR3 length equals 15 residues. V dropped 2 bases and J dropped 0; count of bases not matched to a gene: 3. The CDR3 sequence is CASSQGDRSSYEQYF. The CDR3 DNA reads TGCGCCAGCAGTCAAGGGGACAGGTCCTCCTACGAGCAGTACTTC.

The chain couples TRBV7-2 to TRBJ2-5, with D perhaps TRBD1 (6 bases). The germline V and J ends were trimmed by 1 base and 4 bases, with 13 bases remaining between them. The CDR3 is 15 residues long. Germline V gene data show CDR1 as SGHTA and CDR2 as FQGNSA. The CDR3 is CASSLDAGVGETQYF. The DNA for the CDR3 is TGTGCCAGCAGCTTAGATGCAGGGGTAGGAGAGACCCAGTACTTC. Full variable domain (missing parts from reference TRBV7-2 and TRBJ2-5): GAGVSQSPSNKVTEKGKDVELRCDPISGHTALYWYRQSLGQGLEFLIYFQGNSAPDKSGLPSDRFSAERTGGSVSTLTIQRTQQEDSAVYLCASSLDAGVGETQYFGPGTRLLVL.

The chain links TRBV15 to TRBJ2-5, with D uncertain. Germline CDR1 is LNHNV and CDR2 is YYDKDF (reference sequence). Deletions cut 5 bases from V and 5 bases from J, with 15 bases between. The CDR3 has 14 amino acids. CDR3 residues: CATSRLVGRETQYF. DNA for the CDR3: TGTGCCACCAGCCGTCTGGTGGGCCGGGAGACCCAGTACTTC.

This clonotype has more than one count but fewer than ten. The J gene is TRBJ2-1, the V gene TRBV7-2; 7 nucleotides match TRBD1. Per the germline V gene, CDR1 is SGHTA and CDR2 is FQGNSA. This CDR3 spans 13 amino acids. Trimming took 5 bases from V and 9 from J; bases not matched to a gene: 7. Here the CDR3 DNA reads TGTGCCAGCAGCCGGCAACAGGGGTTTGAGCAGTTCTTC. Amino acid sequence: CASSRQQGFEQFF.

This CDR3 reads CASSSPAGGETQYF. DNA for the CDR3: TGTGCCAGCAGTTCCCCAGCGGGGGGTGAGACCCAGTACTTC. The chain uses TRBV28 and TRBJ2-5; TRBD2 agrees at 9 bases. This CDR3 is built from 14 residues. CDR1 and CDR2 (germline): MDHEN, SYDVKM. The V gene end was trimmed by 4 bases and the J gene end by 5 bases; junction bases not matched to a gene: 5.

The sample holds a few counts of this clonotype. This rearrangement joins TRBV6-2 or TRBV6-3 to TRBJ2-1, with D maybe TRBD2 (6 bases). Per germline, CDR1 MNHEY and CDR2 SVGEGT. The CDR3 has 16 amino acids. With 5 bases removed from V and 7 bases from J, the gap between germline ends came to 21 bases. The CDR3 bases are TGTGCCAGCAGTCAGTCTACGCAGCGGGTAATAAATGAGCAGTTCTTC. This sequence encodes CASSQSTQRVINEQFF.

This clonotype was picked up a small number of times. The chain links TRBV4-3 to TRBJ2-1; 7 nucleotides align to TRBD1. The CDR3 spans 17 residues. Germline V CDR1 and CDR2: LGHNA, YSLEER. The ends lost 0 bases at V and 4 bases at J; junction bases unmatched: 9. CDR3 nucleotide sequence: TGCGCCAGCAGCCAAGAAGGCGGAAGGGGGCCTTACAATGAGCAGTTCTTC. Amino acid sequence: CASSQEGGRGPYNEQFF.